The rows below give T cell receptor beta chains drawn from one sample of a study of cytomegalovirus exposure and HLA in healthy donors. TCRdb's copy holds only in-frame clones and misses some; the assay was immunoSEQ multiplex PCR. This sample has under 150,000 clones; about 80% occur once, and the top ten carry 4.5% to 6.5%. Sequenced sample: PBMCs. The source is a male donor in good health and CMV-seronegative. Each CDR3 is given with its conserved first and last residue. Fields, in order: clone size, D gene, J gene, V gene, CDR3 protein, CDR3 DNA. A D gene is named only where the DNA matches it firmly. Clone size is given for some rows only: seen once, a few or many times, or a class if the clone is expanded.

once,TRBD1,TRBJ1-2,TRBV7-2,CASSLDRDYGYTF,TGTGCCAGCAGCTTGGACAGGGATTATGGCTACACCTTC
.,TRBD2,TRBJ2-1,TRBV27,CASSRGLAGGREQFF,TGTGCCAGCAGTCGAGGACTAGCGGGGGGGAGAGAGCAGTTCTTC
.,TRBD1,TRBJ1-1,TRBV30,CAWAGGLTEAFF,TGTGCCTGGGCAGGGGGATTGACTGAAGCTTTCTTT
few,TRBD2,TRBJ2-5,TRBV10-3,CAISSPTGGKETQYF,TGTGCCATCAGTTCCCCTACGGGGGGAAAAGAGACCCAGTACTTC
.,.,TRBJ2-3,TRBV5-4,CASSLGGGSTDTQYF,TGTGCCAGCAGCTTGGGAGGGGGTAGCACAGATACGCAGTATTTT
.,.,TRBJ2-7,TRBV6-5,CASTDSYEQYF,TGTGCCAGCACCGACAGTTACGAGCAGTACTTC
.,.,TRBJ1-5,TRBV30,CAWTVRGGSNQPQHF,TGTGCCTGGACCGTTAGGGGGGGAAGCAATCAGCCCCAGCATTTT
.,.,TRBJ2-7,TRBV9,CASSEAGRPYEQYF,TGTGCTAGCAGCGAGGCAGGGCGTCCCTACGAGCAGTACTTC
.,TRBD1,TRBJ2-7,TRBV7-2,CASSLETGPINEQYF,TGTGCCAGCAGCTTAGAGACAGGGCCTATCAACGAGCAGTACTTC
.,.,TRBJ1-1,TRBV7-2,CASSLAGEGTEAFF,TGTGCCAGCAGCTTGGCGGGAGAGGGCACTGAAGCTTTCTTT
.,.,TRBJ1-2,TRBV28,CASSYLTPRGGYTF,TGTGCCAGCAGTTACCTCACCCCCAGGGGTGGCTACACCTTC
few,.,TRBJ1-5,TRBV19,CASRQTGGGQPQHF,TGTGCCAGTAGGCAGACAGGCGGGGGACAGCCCCAGCATTTT
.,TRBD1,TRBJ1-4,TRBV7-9,CASSLGQGEYNEKLFF,TGTGCCAGCAGCTTAGGACAGGGGGAGTATAATGAAAAACTGTTTTTT
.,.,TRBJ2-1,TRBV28,CASSLQGGTYNEQFF,TGTGCCAGCAGTTTACAAGGAGGCACGTACAATGAGCAGTTCTTC
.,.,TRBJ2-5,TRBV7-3,CASSRGGSETQYF,TGTGCCAGCAGCCGCGGGGGCTCAGAGACCCAGTACTTC
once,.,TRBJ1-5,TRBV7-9,CASSLSWNQPQHF,TGTGCCAGCAGCCTGAGTTGGAATCAGCCCCAGCATTTT
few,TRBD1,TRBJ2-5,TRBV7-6,CASSLGGQGTRETQYF,TGTGCCAGCAGCTTAGGGGGACAGGGAACACGGGAGACCCAGTACTTC
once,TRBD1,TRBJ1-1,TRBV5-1,CASSRQGQGREAFF,TGCGCCAGCAGCCGCCAGGGACAGGGGCGAGAGGCTTTCTTT
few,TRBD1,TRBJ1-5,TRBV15,CATSGSTGAQPQHF,TGTGCCACCAGCGGATCGACAGGGGCCCAGCCCCAGCATTTT
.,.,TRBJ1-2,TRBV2,CASSEARNYGYTF,TGTGCCAGCAGTGAAGCGAGGAACTATGGCTACACCTTC
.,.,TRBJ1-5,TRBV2,CASSETERGVLNNQPQHF,TGTGCCAGCAGTGAAACGGAACGGGGAGTCTTAAATAATCAGCCCCAGCATTTT
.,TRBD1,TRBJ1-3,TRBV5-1,CASSTGQGNTIYF,TGCGCCAGCAGCACGGGACAGGGAAACACCATATATTTT
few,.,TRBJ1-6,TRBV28,CASSLSGREVF,TGTGCCAGCAGTTTATCTGGCAGGGAGGTTTTT
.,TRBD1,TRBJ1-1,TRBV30,CAWTDRGEGAFF,TGTGCCTGGACCGACAGGGGTGAAGGAGCTTTCTTT
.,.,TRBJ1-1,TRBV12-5,CASGPGDYSTEAFF,TGTGCTAGTGGTCCGGGGGATTATAGCACTGAAGCTTTCTTT
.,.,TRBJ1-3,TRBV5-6,CASSLRDAGNTIYF,TGTGCCAGCAGCTTACGGGATGCTGGAAACACCATATATTTT
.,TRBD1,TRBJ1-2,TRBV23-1,CASSHRTGEYSYYTF,TGCGCCAGCAGTCATCGGACAGGGGAGTATTCCTACTACACCTTC
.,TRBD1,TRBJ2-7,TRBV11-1,CASSPRTGWDEQYF,TGTGCCAGCAGCCCCCGGACAGGTTGGGACGAGCAGTACTTC
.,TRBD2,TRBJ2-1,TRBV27,CASSLGLANEQFF,TGTGCCAGCAGTTTAGGACTAGCGAATGAGCAGTTCTTC
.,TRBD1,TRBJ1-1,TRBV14,CASSRGPAEAFF,TGTGCCAGCAGCAGGGGGCCCGCTGAAGCTTTCTTT
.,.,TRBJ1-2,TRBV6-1,CASSPQGGRIGYTF,TGTGCCAGCAGCCCGCAGGGAGGTAGAATAGGCTACACCTTC
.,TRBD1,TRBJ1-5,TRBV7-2,CASSFGQGYRNQPQHF,TGTGCCAGCAGCTTTGGACAGGGGTATAGGAATCAGCCCCAGCATTTT
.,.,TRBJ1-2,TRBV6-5,CASSYRGVTGSGYTF,TGTGCCAGCAGTTACCGGGGGGTGACGGGGAGTGGCTACACCTTC
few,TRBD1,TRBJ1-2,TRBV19,CASSPGTAEGEFYGYTF,TGTGCCAGTAGTCCGGGGACAGCAGAGGGAGAATTCTATGGCTACACCTTC
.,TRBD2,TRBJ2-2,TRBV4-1,CASSQVSGGAGELFF,TGCGCCAGCAGCCAAGTTAGCGGGGGGGCCGGGGAGCTGTTTTTT